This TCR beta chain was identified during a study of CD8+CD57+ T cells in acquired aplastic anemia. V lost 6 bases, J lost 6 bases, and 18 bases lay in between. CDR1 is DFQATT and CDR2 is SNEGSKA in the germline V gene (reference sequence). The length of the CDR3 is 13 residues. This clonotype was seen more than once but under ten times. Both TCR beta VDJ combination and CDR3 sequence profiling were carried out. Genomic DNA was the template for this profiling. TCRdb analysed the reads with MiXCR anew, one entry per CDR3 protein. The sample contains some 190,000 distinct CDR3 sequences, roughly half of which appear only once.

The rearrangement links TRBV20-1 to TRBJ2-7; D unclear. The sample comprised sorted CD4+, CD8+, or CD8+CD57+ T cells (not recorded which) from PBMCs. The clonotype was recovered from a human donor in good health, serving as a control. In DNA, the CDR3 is TGCAGTGCACGTCAACGCCCAGAACGCGAGCAGTACTTC. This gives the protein CSARQRPEREQYF.